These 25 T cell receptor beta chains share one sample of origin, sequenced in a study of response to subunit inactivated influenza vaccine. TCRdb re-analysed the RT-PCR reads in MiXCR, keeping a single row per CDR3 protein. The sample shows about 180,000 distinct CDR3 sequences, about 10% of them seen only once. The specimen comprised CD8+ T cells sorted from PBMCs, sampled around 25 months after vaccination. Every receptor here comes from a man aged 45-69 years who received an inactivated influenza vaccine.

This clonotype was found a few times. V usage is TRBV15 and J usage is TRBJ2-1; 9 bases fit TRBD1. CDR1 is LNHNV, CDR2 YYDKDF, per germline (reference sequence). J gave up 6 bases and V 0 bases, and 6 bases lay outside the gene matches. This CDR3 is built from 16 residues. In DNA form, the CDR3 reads TGTGCCACCAGCAGAGATGTTGGACAGGGGTTCAATGAGCAGTTCTTC. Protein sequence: CATSRDVGQGFNEQFF.

The CDR3 reads CATSRNRGGQETQYF. CDR3 in DNA: TGTGCCACCAGCAGAAACCGGGGGGGCCAAGAGACCCAGTACTTC. This rearrangement joins TRBV15 to TRBJ2-5; TRBD2 matches at 8 bases. Looked up from germline, CDR1 is LNHNV and CDR2 is YYDKDF (reference sequence). The V segment lost 2 bases and the J segment 1 base; nucleotides outside the gene matches: 3. CDR3 size: 15 residues.

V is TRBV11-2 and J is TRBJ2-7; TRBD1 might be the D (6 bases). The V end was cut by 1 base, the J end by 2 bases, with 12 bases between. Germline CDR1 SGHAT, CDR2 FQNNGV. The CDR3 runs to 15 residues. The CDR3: CASSLARDTTYEQYF. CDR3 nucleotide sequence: TGTGCCAGCAGCTTAGCCCGGGACACCACCTACGAGCAGTACTTC. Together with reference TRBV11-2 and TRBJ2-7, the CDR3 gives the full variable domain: EAGVAQSPRYKIIEKRQSVAFWCNPISGHATLYWYQQILGQGPKLLIQFQNNGVVDDSQLPKDRFSAERLKGVDSTLKIQPAKLEDSAVYLCASSLARDTTYEQYFGPGTRLTVT.

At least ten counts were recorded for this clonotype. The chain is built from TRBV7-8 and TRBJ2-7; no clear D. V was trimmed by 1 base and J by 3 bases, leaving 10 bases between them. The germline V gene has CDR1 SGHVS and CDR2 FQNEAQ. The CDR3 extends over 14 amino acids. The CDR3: CASSLVAGSYEQYF. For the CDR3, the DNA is TGTGCCAGCAGCTTAGTGGCAGGTAGCTACGAGCAGTACTTC.

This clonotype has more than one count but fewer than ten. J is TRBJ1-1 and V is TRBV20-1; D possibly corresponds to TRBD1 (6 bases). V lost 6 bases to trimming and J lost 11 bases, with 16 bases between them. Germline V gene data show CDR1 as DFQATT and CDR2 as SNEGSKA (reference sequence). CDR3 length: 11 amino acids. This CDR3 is CSAPGRGGAFF. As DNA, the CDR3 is TGCAGTGCCCCGGGCAGGGGTGGCGCTTTCTTT.

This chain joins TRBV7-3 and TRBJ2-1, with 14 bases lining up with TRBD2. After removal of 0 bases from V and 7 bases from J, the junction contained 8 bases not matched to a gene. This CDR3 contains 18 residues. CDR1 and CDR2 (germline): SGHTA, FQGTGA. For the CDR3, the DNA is TGTGCCAGCAGCTTAACTGCGGGACTAGCGGGAGTCGAAAATGAGCAGTTCTTC. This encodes CASSLTAGLAGVENEQFF.

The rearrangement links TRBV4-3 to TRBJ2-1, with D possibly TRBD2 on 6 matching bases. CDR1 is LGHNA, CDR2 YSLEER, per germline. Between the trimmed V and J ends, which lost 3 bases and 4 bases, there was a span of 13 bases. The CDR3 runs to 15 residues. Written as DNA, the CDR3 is TGCGCCAGCAGCCAGGGGCTAGCGAGATACAATGAGCAGTTCTTC. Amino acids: CASSQGLARYNEQFF.

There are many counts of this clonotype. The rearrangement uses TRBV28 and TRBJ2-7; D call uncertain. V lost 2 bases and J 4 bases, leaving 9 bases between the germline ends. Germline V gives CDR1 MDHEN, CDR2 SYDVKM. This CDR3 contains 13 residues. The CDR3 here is CASSLRGLYEQYF. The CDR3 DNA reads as TGTGCCAGCAGTTTAAGAGGTTTGTACGAGCAGTACTTC.

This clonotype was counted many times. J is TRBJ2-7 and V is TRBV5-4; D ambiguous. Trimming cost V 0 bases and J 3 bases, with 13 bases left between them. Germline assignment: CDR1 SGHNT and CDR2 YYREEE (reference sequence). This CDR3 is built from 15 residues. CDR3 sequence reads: CASSLGVGGYYEQYF. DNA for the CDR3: TGTGCCAGCAGCTTGGGTGTTGGCGGCTACTACGAGCAGTACTTC.

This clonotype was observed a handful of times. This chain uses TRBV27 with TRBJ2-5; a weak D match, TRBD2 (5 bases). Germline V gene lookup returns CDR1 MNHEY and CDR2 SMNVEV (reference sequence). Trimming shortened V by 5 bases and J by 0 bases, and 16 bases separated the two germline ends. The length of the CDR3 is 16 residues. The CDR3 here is CASSERPTRDQETQYF. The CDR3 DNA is TGTGCCAGCAGTGAGCGGCCGACAAGAGACCAAGAGACCCAGTACTTC.

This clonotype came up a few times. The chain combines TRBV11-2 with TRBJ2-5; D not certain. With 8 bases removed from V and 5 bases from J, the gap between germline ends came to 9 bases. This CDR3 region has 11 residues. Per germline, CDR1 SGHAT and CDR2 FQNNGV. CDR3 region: CASCNWETQYF. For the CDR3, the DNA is TGTGCCAGCTGCAATTGGGAGACCCAGTACTTC. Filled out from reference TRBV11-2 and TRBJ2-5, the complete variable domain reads EAGVAQSPRYKIIEKRQSVAFWCNPISGHATLYWYQQILGQGPKLLIQFQNNGVVDDSQLPKDRFSAERLKGVDSTLKIQPAKLEDSAVYLCASCNWETQYFGPGTRLLVL.

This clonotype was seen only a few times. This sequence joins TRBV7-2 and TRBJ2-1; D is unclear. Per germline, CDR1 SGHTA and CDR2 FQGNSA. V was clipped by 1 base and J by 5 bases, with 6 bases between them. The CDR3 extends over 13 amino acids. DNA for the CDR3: TGTGCCAGCAGCTTAGGCTCAAACAATGAGCAGTTCTTC. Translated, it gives CASSLGSNNEQFF.

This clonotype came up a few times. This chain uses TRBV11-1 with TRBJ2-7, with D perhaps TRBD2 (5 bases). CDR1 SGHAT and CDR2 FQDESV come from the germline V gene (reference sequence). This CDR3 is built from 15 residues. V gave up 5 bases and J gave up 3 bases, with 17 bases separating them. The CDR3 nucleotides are TGTGCCAGCAGCCTCCCTCGGGGTATTGGCTACGAGCAGTACTTC. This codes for CASSLPRGIGYEQYF.

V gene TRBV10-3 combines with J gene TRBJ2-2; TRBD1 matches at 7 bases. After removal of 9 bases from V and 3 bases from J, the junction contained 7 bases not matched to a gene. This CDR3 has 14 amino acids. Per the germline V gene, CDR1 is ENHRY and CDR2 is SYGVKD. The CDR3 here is CAIPGDRYTGELFF. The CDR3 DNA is TGTGCCATACCCGGGGACAGATACACCGGGGAGCTGTTTTTT.

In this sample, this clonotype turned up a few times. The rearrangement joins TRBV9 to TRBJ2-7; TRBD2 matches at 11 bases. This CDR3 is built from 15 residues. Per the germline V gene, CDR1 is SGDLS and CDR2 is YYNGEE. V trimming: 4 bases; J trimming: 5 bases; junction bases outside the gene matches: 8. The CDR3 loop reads CASSRSGRAFHEQYF. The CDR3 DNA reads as TGTGCCAGCAGCCGTAGCGGGAGGGCTTTCCACGAGCAGTACTTC.

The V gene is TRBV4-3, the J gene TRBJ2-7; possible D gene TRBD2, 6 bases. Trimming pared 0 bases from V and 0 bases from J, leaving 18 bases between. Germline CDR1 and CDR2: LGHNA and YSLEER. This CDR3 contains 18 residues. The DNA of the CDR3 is TGCGCCAGCAGCCAAGATGTAGGGACTCTAGGCAGCTCCTACGAGCAGTACTTC. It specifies CASSQDVGTLGSSYEQYF.

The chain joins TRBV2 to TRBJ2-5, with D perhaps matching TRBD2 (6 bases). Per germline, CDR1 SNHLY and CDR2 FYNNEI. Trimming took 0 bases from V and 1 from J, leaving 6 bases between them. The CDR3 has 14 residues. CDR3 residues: CASSEAGGQETQYF. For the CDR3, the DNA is TGTGCCAGCAGTGAAGCGGGGGGCCAAGAGACCCAGTACTTC. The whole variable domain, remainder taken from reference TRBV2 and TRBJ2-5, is EPEVTQTPSHQVTQMGQEVILRCVPISNHLYFYWYRQILGQKVEFLVSFYNNEISEKSEIFDDQFSVERPDGSNFTLKIRSTKLEDSAMYFCASSEAGGQETQYFGPGTRLLVL.

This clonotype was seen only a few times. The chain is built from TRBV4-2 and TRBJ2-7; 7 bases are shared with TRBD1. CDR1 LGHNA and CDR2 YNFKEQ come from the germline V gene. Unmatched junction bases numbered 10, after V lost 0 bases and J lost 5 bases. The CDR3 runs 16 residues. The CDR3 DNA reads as TGTGCCAGCAGCCAAGATCCGACAGGGAGAATGAACGAGCAGTACTTC. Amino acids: CASSQDPTGRMNEQYF.

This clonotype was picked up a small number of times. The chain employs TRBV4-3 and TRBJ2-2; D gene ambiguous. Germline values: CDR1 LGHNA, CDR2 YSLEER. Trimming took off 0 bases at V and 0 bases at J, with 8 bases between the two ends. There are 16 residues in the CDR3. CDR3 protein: CASSQDGFANTGELFF. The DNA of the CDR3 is TGCGCCAGCAGCCAAGATGGGTTCGCGAACACCGGGGAGCTGTTTTTT.

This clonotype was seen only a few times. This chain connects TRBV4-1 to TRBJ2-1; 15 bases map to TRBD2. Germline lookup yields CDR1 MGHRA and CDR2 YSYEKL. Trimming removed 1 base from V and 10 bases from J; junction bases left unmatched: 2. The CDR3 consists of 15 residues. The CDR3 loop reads CASSQVGLAGGEQFF. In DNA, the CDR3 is TGCGCCAGCAGCCAAGTGGGACTAGCGGGGGGCGAGCAGTTCTTC.

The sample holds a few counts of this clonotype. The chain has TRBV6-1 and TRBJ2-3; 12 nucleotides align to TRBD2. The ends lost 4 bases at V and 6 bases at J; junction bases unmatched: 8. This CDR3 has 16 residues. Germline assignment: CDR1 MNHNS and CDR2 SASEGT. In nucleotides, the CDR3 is TGTGCCAGCAGTGGAAGACTAGCGGGAGTTGTTGATACGCAGTATTTT. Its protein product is CASSGRLAGVVDTQYF.

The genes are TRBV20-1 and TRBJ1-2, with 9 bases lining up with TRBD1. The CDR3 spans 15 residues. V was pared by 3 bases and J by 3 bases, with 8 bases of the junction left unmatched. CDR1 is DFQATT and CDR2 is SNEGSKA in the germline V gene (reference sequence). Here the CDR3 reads CSARSRDRVYYGYTF. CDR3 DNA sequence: TGCAGTGCTAGGAGCCGGGACAGGGTGTACTATGGCTACACCTTC.

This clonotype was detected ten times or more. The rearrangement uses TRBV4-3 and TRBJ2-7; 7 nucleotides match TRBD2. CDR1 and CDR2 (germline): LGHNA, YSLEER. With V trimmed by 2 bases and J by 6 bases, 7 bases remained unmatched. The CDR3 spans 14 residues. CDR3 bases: TGCGCCAGCAGCCAATCTAACGGCGGGAGCGAGCAGTACTTC. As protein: CASSQSNGGSEQYF.

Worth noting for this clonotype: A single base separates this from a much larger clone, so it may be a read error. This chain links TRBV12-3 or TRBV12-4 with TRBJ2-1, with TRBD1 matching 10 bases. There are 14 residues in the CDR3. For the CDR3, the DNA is TGTGCCCGCAGCGGGACAGGGGTTGGGAATGAGCAGTTCTTC. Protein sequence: CARSGTGVGNEQFF.

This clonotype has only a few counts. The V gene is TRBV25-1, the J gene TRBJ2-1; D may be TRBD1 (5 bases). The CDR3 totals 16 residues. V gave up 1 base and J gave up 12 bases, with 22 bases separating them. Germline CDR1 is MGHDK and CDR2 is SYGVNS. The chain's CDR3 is CASSESTVGAASAQFF. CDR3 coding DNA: TGTGCCAGCAGTGAATCGACAGTCGGAGCCGCTAGTGCGCAGTTCTTC. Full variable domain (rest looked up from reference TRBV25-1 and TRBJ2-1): EADIYQTPRYLVIGTGKKITLECSQTMGHDKMYWYQQDPGMELHLIHYSYGVNSTEKGDLSSESTVSRIRTEHFPLTLESARPSHTSQYLCASSESTVGAASAQFFGPGTRLTVL.